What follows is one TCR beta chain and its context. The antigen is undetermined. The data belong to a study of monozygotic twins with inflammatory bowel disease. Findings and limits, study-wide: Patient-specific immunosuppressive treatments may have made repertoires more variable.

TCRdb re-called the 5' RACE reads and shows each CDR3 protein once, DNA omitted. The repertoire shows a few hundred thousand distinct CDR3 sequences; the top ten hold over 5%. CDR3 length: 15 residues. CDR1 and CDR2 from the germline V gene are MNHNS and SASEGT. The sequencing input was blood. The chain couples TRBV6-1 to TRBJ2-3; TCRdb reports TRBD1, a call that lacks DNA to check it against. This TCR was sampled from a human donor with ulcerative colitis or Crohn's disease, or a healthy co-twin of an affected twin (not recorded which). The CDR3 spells CASCLGDTSGDTQYF.